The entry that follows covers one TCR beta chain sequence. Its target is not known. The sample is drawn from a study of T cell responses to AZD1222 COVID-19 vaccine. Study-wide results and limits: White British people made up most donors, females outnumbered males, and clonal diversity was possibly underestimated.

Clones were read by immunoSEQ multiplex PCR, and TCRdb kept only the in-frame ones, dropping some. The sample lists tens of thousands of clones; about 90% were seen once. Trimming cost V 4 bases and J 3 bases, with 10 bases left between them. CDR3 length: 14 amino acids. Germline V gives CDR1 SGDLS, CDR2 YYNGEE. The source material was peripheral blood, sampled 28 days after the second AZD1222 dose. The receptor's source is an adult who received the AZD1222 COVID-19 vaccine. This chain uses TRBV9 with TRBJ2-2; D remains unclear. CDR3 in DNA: TGTGCCAGCAGCCCCCTTGTGGACACCGGGGAGCTGTTTTTT. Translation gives CASSPLVDTGELFF.